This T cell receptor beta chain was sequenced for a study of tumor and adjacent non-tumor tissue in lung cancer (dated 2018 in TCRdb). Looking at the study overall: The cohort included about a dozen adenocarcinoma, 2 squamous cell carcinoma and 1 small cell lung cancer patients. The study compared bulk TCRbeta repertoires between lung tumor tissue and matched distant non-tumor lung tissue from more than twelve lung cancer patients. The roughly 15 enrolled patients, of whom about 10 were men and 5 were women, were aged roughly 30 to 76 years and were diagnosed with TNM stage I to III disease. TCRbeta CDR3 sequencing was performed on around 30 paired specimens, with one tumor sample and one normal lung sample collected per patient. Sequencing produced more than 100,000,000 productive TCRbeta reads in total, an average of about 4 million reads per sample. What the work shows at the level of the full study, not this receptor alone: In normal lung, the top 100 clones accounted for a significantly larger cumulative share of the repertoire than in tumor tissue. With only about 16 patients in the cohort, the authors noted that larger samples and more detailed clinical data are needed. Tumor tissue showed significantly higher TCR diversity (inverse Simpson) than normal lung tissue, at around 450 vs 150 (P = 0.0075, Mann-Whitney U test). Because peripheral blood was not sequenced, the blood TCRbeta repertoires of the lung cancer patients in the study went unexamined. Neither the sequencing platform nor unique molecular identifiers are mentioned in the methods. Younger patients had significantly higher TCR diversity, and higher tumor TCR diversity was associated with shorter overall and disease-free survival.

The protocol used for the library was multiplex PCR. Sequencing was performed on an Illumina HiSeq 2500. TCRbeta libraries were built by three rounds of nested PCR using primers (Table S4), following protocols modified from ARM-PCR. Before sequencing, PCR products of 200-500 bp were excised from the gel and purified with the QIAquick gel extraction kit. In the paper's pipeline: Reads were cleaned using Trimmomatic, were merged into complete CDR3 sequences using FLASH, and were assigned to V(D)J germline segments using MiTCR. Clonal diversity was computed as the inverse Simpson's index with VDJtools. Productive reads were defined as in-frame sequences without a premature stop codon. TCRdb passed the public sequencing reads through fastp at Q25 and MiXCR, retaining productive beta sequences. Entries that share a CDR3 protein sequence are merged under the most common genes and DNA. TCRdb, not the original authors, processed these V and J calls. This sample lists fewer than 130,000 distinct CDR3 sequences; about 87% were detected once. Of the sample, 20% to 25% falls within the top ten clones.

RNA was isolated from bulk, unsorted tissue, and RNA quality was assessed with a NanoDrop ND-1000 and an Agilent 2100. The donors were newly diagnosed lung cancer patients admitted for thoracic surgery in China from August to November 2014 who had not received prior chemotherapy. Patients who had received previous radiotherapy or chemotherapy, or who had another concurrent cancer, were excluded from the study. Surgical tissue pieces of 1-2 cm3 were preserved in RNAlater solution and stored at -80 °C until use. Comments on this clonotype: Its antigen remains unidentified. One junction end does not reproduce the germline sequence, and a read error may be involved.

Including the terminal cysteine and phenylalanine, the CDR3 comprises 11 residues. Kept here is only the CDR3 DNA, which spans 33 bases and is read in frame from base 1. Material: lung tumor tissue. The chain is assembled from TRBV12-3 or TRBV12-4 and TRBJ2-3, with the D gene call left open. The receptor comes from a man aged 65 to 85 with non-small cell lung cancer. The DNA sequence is TGTGCCACTAGTTTCAGAGAAACGCAATATTTT. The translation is CATSFRETQYF.